The T cell receptor beta chain described here comes from a study of regulatory T cells in long-lasting Graves disease. Study outcomes and limitations: Relative to newly diagnosed Graves' patients, persistent ones had lower TCR diversity.

Assembly of TCR beta libraries relied on iRepertoire HTBI primers together with Arm-PCR of CDR3 regions. TCRdb used MiXCR to reprocess the multiplex PCR reads, holding one entry per CDR3 protein. The data show hundreds of thousands of distinct CDR3 sequences, roughly 16% seen once. This CDR3 spans 13 amino acids. V dropped 6 bases and J dropped 1 base, with 9 bases sitting between them. Germline CDR1 and CDR2: MNHEY and SMNVEV (reference sequence). Time point noted: newly diagnosed GD, antithyroid drugs for less than 3 months. TCR sequences were obtained from RNA taken from PBMCs. This clonotype has at least ten counts. The antigen is undetermined. Another study also made use of these data, one on T cells in Graves' hyperthyroidism and ophthalmopathy. That work contributes: The study used the HTBI primer set for a first-round RT-PCR of the TCR CDR3.

The source of this sequence is a man younger than 30 with Graves disease. The chain employs TRBV27 and TRBJ1-1; weak D call: TRBD1 (5 bases). Specimen: peripheral blood mononuclear cells (PBMCs), collected at new diagnosis, from a patient treated with antithyroid drugs. The CDR3 loop is CASRAGRNTEAFF. CDR3 bases: TGTGCCAGCAGGGCAGGGAGGAACACTGAAGCTTTCTTT.